Presented here are 14 T cell receptor beta chains from one specimen sequenced in a study of T cell repertoires in cytomegalovirus infection. Their antigens are not known. TCRdb recomputed calls from the reads with MiXCR, one row per CDR3 protein. In the table there are about 180,000 distinct CDR3 sequences, roughly 22% of which are singletons. This specimen consisted of CD8+ T cells from cultured PBMCs, obtained from culture after CMV antigen stimulation. Receptors were obtained from a human donor in good health (CMV status not recorded). Some clones in this sample may be carry-over from other donors' samples.

This chain uses TRBV7-2 with TRBJ2-3; tentatively, D is TRBD1 (5 bases). The CDR3 extends over 16 amino acids. V was shortened by 2 bases and J by 4 bases, with 16 bases between the two germline ends. Germline CDR1 SGHTA, CDR2 FQGNSA. CDR3 bases: TGTGCCAGCAGCTTAACCCCCGAGACAGTATCAGATACGCAGTATTTT. Amino acid sequence: CASSLTPETVSDTQYF.

V and J are TRBV20-1 and TRBJ1-1; 9 nucleotides agree with TRBD1. The CDR3 consists of 22 residues. The germline gives CDR1 DFQATT, CDR2 SNEGSKA (reference sequence). V lost 0 bases and J lost 0; bases outside the gene matches: 23. The chain's CDR3 is CSARDIPFEGQGLRRMNTEAFF. The CDR3 nucleotides are TGCAGTGCTAGAGATATCCCTTTTGAGGGACAGGGATTAAGGAGGATGAACACTGAAGCTTTCTTT.

Ten or more counts support this clonotype. J is TRBJ1-5 and V is TRBV4-3; 9 bases line up with TRBD1. CDR3 length: 17 residues. The germline gives CDR1 LGHNA, CDR2 YSLEER. J was trimmed by 5 bases and V by 0 bases; bases with no gene match: 8. In DNA form, the CDR3 reads TGCGCCAGCAGCCAAGATCCTCCCGGGACAGGGCATCAGCCCCAGCATTTT. Translating gives CASSQDPPGTGHQPQHF.

J is TRBJ2-7 and V is TRBV6-2 or TRBV6-3; D possibly uses TRBD1 or TRBD2 (6 bases each). In germline, CDR1 is MNHEY, CDR2 SVGEGT. The ends were cut back, 8 bases at V and 0 bases at J, with 17 bases in the middle. CDR3 length equals 15 residues. The CDR3 sequence is CASGRRGGSSYEQYF. CDR3 nucleotides: TGTGCCAGCGGCCGCAGGGGAGGTTCCTCCTACGAGCAGTACTTC.

The chain carries TRBV29-1 and TRBJ1-5; weak D call: TRBD1 (6 bases). The length of the CDR3 is 12 residues. CDR1 and CDR2 from the germline V gene are SQVTM and ANQGSEA. The germline V and J ends were trimmed by 1 base and 11 bases, with 12 bases remaining between them. The chain's CDR3 is CSVEGPRGSQHF. The CDR3 DNA is TGCAGCGTTGAAGGGCCTAGGGGGTCCCAGCATTTT.

Remarks on this clonotype: Germline and junction disagree at one end, which may indicate a read error. This chain joins TRBV7-7 and TRBJ2-1, with 11 positions matching TRBD2. This CDR3 has 16 residues. The germline gives CDR1 SSHAT, CDR2 FNYEAQ (reference sequence). The DNA for the CDR3 is TGTGCTAGCAGCCCCCCGACTAGCGGGGTTGGGAATGAGCAGTTCTTC. This codes for CASSPPTSGVGNEQFF. Together with reference TRBV7-7 and TRBJ2-1, the CDR3 gives the full variable domain: GAGVSQSPRYKVTKRGQDVTLRCDPISSHATLYWYQQALGQGPEFLTYFNYEAQPDKSGLPSDRFSAERPEGSISTLTIQRTEQRDSAMYRCASSPPTSGVGNEQFFGPGTRLTVL.

This clonotype has a handful of counts. The V gene is TRBV7-6, the J gene TRBJ1-2; 9 bases are a match to TRBD1. This CDR3 has 17 residues. Trimming took 3 bases from V and 2 from J; bases not matched to a gene: 10. Germline assignment: CDR1 SGHVS and CDR2 FNYEAQ. CDR3 DNA sequence: TGTGCCAGCAGCTTGTGGTCCGGGACAGGGTACAACTATGGCTACACCTTC. Translating gives CASSLWSGTGYNYGYTF.

In this sample, this clonotype turned up a few times. The V gene is TRBV7-9, the J gene TRBJ1-3; no definite D call. This CDR3 comprises 15 residues. The germline V and J ends were trimmed by 1 base and 3 bases, with 10 bases remaining between them. The germline gives CDR1 SEHNR, CDR2 FQNEAQ (reference sequence). CDR3 nucleotides: TGTGCCAGCAGCTTAGAGCTAGGCTTTGGAAACACCATATATTTT. Translation gives CASSLELGFGNTIYF.

The chain has TRBV7-9 and TRBJ1-6; 9 bases map to TRBD1. After removal of 5 bases from V and 7 bases from J, the junction contained 9 bases not matched to a gene. The CDR3 covers 16 residues. Germline V gene sequence: CDR1 SEHNR, CDR2 FQNEAQ (reference sequence). This CDR3 is CASSRTGERRNSPLHF. CDR3 in DNA: TGTGCCAGCAGCAGGACAGGGGAGAGGAGAAATTCACCCCTCCACTTT.

The chain carries TRBV27 and TRBJ2-3; TRBD2 aligns across 14 bases. Trimming took 8 bases from V and 4 from J; bases not matched to a gene: 8. CDR3 length: 16 residues. Germline V gives CDR1 MNHEY, CDR2 SMNVEV (reference sequence). CDR3 nucleotide sequence: TGTGCCAGCGGAATCTCGGGACTAGCGGGGGCAGATACGCAGTATTTT. Translating it yields CASGISGLAGADTQYF.

This rearrangement joins TRBV7-2 to TRBJ1-5, with D possibly matching TRBD1 (5 bases). The V end was cut by 4 bases, the J end by 3 bases, with 13 bases between. The CDR3 totals 15 residues. The germline CDR1 and CDR2 sequences are SGHTA and FQGNSA. DNA of the CDR3: TGTGCCAGCAGCTATCGGGGGGGTCTCAATCAGCCCCAGCATTTT. Its protein product is CASSYRGGLNQPQHF.

This rearrangement joins TRBV6-6 to TRBJ1-1, with a tentative D call TRBD1 (6 bases). The CDR3 length is 13 residues. V lost 7 bases to trimming and J lost 2 bases, with 11 bases between them. CDR1 and CDR2 (germline): MNHNY, SVGAGI (reference sequence). Written as DNA, the CDR3 is TGTGCCAGCAAGTGGACAGCCAACACTGAAGCTTTCTTT. Translating it yields CASKWTANTEAFF.

This clonotype came up a few times. V usage is TRBV7-9 and J usage is TRBJ2-5, with TRBD2 matching over 7 bases. The CDR3 totals 15 residues. Germline CDR1 SEHNR, CDR2 FQNEAQ (reference sequence). V was pared by 5 bases and J by 5 bases, with 11 bases of the junction left unmatched. CDR3 nucleotide sequence: TGTGCCAGCAGCAATGGAAGCGGGGCCCGGGAGACCCAGTACTTC. Its translation is CASSNGSGARETQYF. Using reference TRBV7-9 and TRBJ2-5 for the parts outside the CDR3, the full variable domain is DTGVSQNPRHKITKRGQNVTFRCDPISEHNRLYWYRQTLGQGPEFLTYFQNEAQLEKSRLLSDRFSAERPKGSFSTLEIQRTEQGDSAMYLCASSNGSGARETQYFGPGTRLLVL.

The V gene is TRBV4-1, the J gene TRBJ1-2; D call uncertain. V gave up 1 base and J gave up 2 bases, with 5 bases separating them. The CDR3 has 13 residues. CDR1 MGHRA and CDR2 YSYEKL come from the germline V gene. Written as DNA, the CDR3 is TGCGCCAGCAGCCAAGGGCAAAACTATGGCTACACCTTC. It is translated as CASSQGQNYGYTF.